The rows below give T cell receptor beta chains drawn from one sample of a study of CD8 T cells in Susac syndrome. From the immunoSEQ multiplex PCR reads, TCRdb called clonotypes with MiXCR, one entry per CDR3 protein. The sample records about 200,000 distinct CDR3 sequences, 95% being singletons. Sequencing input: CD4+ T cells from PBMCs. The receptor set was obtained from a human donor in good health. The CDR3 runs from the conserved cysteine through the conserved F or W. The order of the fields is J gene, clone size, D gene, V gene, CDR3 DNA, CDR3 protein. A D gene is named only where the DNA matches it firmly. Not every row has a clone size; where given, it reads once, few, many or a size class.

J gene: TRBJ1-2; clone size: .; D gene: .; V gene: TRBV4-1; CDR3 DNA: TGCGCCAGCAGCTCATTTACAGGGTATAACTATGGCTACACCTTC; CDR3 protein: CASSSFTGYNYGYTF
J gene: TRBJ1-1; clone size: .; D gene: .; V gene: TRBV2; CDR3 DNA: TGTGCCAGGGGCCGGCAGGGATCGAACACTGAAGCTTTCTTT; CDR3 protein: CARGRQGSNTEAFF
J gene: TRBJ1-6; clone size: once; D gene: .; V gene: TRBV9; CDR3 DNA: TGTGCCAGCAGCGTCAGGGGAGACAATTCACCCCTCCACTTT; CDR3 protein: CASSVRGDNSPLHF
J gene: TRBJ2-7; clone size: .; D gene: .; V gene: TRBV5-1; CDR3 DNA: TGCGCCAGCAGTTCGGGCGGAGGGGGCTACGAGCAGTACTTC; CDR3 protein: CASSSGGGGYEQYF
J gene: TRBJ2-3; clone size: .; D gene: .; V gene: TRBV3-1; CDR3 DNA: TGTGCCAGCAGCCAAGATACTGGGACGTGGGGCACAGATACGCAGTATTTT; CDR3 protein: CASSQDTGTWGTDTQYF
J gene: TRBJ1-5; clone size: .; D gene: .; V gene: TRBV28; CDR3 DNA: TGTGCCAGCACTTCAAAGGGTTGGTGGGATCAGCCCCAGCATTTT; CDR3 protein: CASTSKGWWDQPQHF
J gene: TRBJ1-5; clone size: once; D gene: .; V gene: TRBV5-6; CDR3 DNA: TGTGCCAGCAGCTTCGACGGGGGAGGGCCCCAGCATTTT; CDR3 protein: CASSFDGGGPQHF
J gene: TRBJ2-3; clone size: once; D gene: .; V gene: TRBV25-1; CDR3 DNA: TGTGCCAGCATCAAGACTAACACAGATACGCAGTATTTT; CDR3 protein: CASIKTNTDTQYF
J gene: TRBJ1-5; clone size: .; D gene: TRBD1; V gene: TRBV28; CDR3 DNA: TGTGCCAGCAGTCCTTTTGCAGGGGGCCAGCCCCAGCATTTT; CDR3 protein: CASSPFAGGQPQHF
J gene: TRBJ2-3; clone size: .; D gene: TRBD2; V gene: TRBV28; CDR3 DNA: TGTGCCAGCAGCACTTTAGCGGGGGGGCAAGATACGCAGTATTTT; CDR3 protein: CASSTLAGGQDTQYF
J gene: TRBJ1-1; clone size: .; D gene: .; V gene: TRBV27; CDR3 DNA: TGTGTCACTAGAGGCTATTCGCCTGAAGCTTTCTTT; CDR3 protein: CVTRGYSPEAFF
J gene: TRBJ2-7; clone size: .; D gene: .; V gene: TRBV20-1; CDR3 DNA: TGCAGTGCTAGAGGAGTACAGGCCTCCTACGAGCAGTACTTC; CDR3 protein: CSARGVQASYEQYF
J gene: TRBJ2-6; clone size: .; D gene: .; V gene: TRBV6-1; CDR3 DNA: TGTGCCAGCAGTGAAGGGAGGGGCTCTGGGGCCAACGTCCTGACTTTC; CDR3 protein: CASSEGRGSGANVLTF
J gene: TRBJ2-2; clone size: .; D gene: .; V gene: TRBV30; CDR3 DNA: TGTGCCTGGAATCCGACCGCGAACACCGGGGAGCTGTTTTTT; CDR3 protein: CAWNPTANTGELFF
J gene: TRBJ1-2; clone size: .; D gene: .; V gene: TRBV3-1; CDR3 DNA: TGTGCCAGCAGCCAAGAAACGGCACTTCGGTATGGCTACACCTTC; CDR3 protein: CASSQETALRYGYTF
J gene: TRBJ2-7; clone size: .; D gene: TRBD1; V gene: TRBV27; CDR3 DNA: TGTGCCAGCAGTTTCCGGGACAGGGTCTACGAGCAGTACTTC; CDR3 protein: CASSFRDRVYEQYF
J gene: TRBJ2-7; clone size: .; D gene: .; V gene: TRBV13; CDR3 DNA: TGTGCCAGCAGCTTGAGATGGACGGAGCAGTACTTC; CDR3 protein: CASSLRWTEQYF
J gene: TRBJ1-1; clone size: .; D gene: .; V gene: TRBV29-1; CDR3 DNA: TGCAGCGTTGAAAATTCCGGGGGGGGTACTGAAGCTTTCTTT; CDR3 protein: CSVENSGGGTEAFF
J gene: TRBJ2-5; clone size: .; D gene: .; V gene: TRBV23-1; CDR3 DNA: TGCGCCAGCAGTCAGGGTTTTCAAGAGACCCAGTACTTC; CDR3 protein: CASSQGFQETQYF
J gene: TRBJ2-5; clone size: once; D gene: .; V gene: TRBV10-1; CDR3 DNA: TGCGCCAGCAGTGAGGACAATGGGGAGACCCAGTACTTC; CDR3 protein: CASSEDNGETQYF
J gene: TRBJ2-1; clone size: .; D gene: .; V gene: TRBV12-3/TRBV12-4; CDR3 DNA: TGTGCCAGCAGTTTAGTCCGGGAGCAGTTCTTC; CDR3 protein: CASSLVREQFF
J gene: TRBJ2-5; clone size: .; D gene: .; V gene: TRBV9; CDR3 DNA: TGTGCCAGCAGCCCGAGTAGGTTAGGGGGGGAGACCCAGTACTTC; CDR3 protein: CASSPSRLGGETQYF
J gene: TRBJ2-1; clone size: .; D gene: TRBD2; V gene: TRBV9; CDR3 DNA: TGTGCCAGCAGCCAACCTGGGGGGGGTGAGCAGTTCTTC; CDR3 protein: CASSQPGGGEQFF
J gene: TRBJ2-5; clone size: .; D gene: .; V gene: TRBV30; CDR3 DNA: TGTGCCTGGAACGGAATGATTTACCAAGAGACCCAGTACTTC; CDR3 protein: CAWNGMIYQETQYF
J gene: TRBJ2-5; clone size: .; D gene: .; V gene: TRBV15; CDR3 DNA: TGTGCCACCAGCAGGGTCCAGGACATAAAGACCCAGTACTTC; CDR3 protein: CATSRVQDIKTQYF
J gene: TRBJ2-5; clone size: .; D gene: .; V gene: TRBV29-1; CDR3 DNA: TGCAGCGTTGTTGGGGGCAGGGAGACCCAGTACTTC; CDR3 protein: CSVVGGRETQYF
J gene: TRBJ2-7; clone size: .; D gene: TRBD1; V gene: TRBV20-1; CDR3 DNA: TGCAGTGCGGACCGATCCGGGACAGCCTCCTACGAGCAGTACTTC; CDR3 protein: CSADRSGTASYEQYF
J gene: TRBJ2-1; clone size: .; D gene: TRBD1; V gene: TRBV11-2; CDR3 DNA: TGTGCCAGCAGCTTATCGCGGCCCCGGGACAGGCAGTTCTTC; CDR3 protein: CASSLSRPRDRQFF
J gene: TRBJ1-1; clone size: .; D gene: .; V gene: TRBV23-1; CDR3 DNA: TGCGCCAGCAGTCAATCCCTCGACCGAGAAGCTTTCTTT; CDR3 protein: CASSQSLDREAFF
J gene: TRBJ2-2; clone size: .; D gene: .; V gene: TRBV12-3/TRBV12-4; CDR3 DNA: TGTGCCAGCAGTTCGGTGGCAGGGGTCGGGGAGCTGTTTTTT; CDR3 protein: CASSSVAGVGELFF
J gene: TRBJ2-3; clone size: .; D gene: TRBD2; V gene: TRBV29-1; CDR3 DNA: TGCAGCGTTGAAGTGCGGGCGCTAGCGGGAGGAGGTCAGGTCACAGATACGCAGTATTTT; CDR3 protein: CSVEVRALAGGGQVTDTQYF
J gene: TRBJ1-5; clone size: .; D gene: .; V gene: TRBV7-2; CDR3 DNA: TGTGCCAGCAGCTTAGGGCAGGCTAGCAATCAGCCCCAGCATTTT; CDR3 protein: CASSLGQASNQPQHF
J gene: TRBJ1-2; clone size: .; D gene: .; V gene: TRBV6-2/TRBV6-3; CDR3 DNA: TGTGCCTCCCGGGAGGCAGGGAGGCACTATGGCTACACCTTC; CDR3 protein: CASREAGRHYGYTF
J gene: TRBJ2-1; clone size: once; D gene: TRBD2; V gene: TRBV11-3; CDR3 DNA: TGTGCCAGCAGCGCACGATTACTAGCGGGGGGGTACAATGAGCAGTTCTTC; CDR3 protein: CASSARLLAGGYNEQFF
J gene: TRBJ1-2; clone size: .; D gene: .; V gene: TRBV29-1; CDR3 DNA: TGCAGCGTGGGGAGGAGCTATGGCTACACCTTC; CDR3 protein: CSVGRSYGYTF
J gene: TRBJ2-3; clone size: once; D gene: TRBD1; V gene: TRBV29-1; CDR3 DNA: TGCAGCGTTGAAGGGACAGGGGCAATCCTGCGCACAGATACGCAGTATTTT; CDR3 protein: CSVEGTGAILRTDTQYF
J gene: TRBJ2-3; clone size: .; D gene: .; V gene: TRBV29-1; CDR3 DNA: TGCAGCGTTGAAGCGACATTTGATACGCAGTATTTT; CDR3 protein: CSVEATFDTQYF
J gene: TRBJ1-2; clone size: .; D gene: .; V gene: TRBV12-3/TRBV12-4; CDR3 DNA: TGTGCCAGCAGTTTGTCGAACAGGGTCCATGGCTACACCTTC; CDR3 protein: CASSLSNRVHGYTF
J gene: TRBJ1-5; clone size: .; D gene: .; V gene: TRBV4-3; CDR3 DNA: TGCGCCAGCAGCCGAGAAGAAGGGAATCAGCCCCAGCATTTT; CDR3 protein: CASSREEGNQPQHF
J gene: TRBJ1-1; clone size: .; D gene: .; V gene: TRBV18; CDR3 DNA: TGTGCCAGCTCCCCAGACAGACGACTGGCTGAAGCTTTCTTT; CDR3 protein: CASSPDRRLAEAFF
J gene: TRBJ2-5; clone size: .; D gene: TRBD1; V gene: TRBV14; CDR3 DNA: TGTGCCAGCAGCCAAGAAGACAGGGCGGGTCCAGAGACCCAGTACTTC; CDR3 protein: CASSQEDRAGPETQYF
J gene: TRBJ1-2; clone size: .; D gene: TRBD1; V gene: TRBV29-1; CDR3 DNA: TGCAGCGTTGACCAGGGGGCAACCTATGGCTACACCTTC; CDR3 protein: CSVDQGATYGYTF
J gene: TRBJ2-1; clone size: .; D gene: TRBD2; V gene: TRBV9; CDR3 DNA: TGTGCCAGCAGCCCACGGACTAGCGGGCCGGGCTATGAGCAGTTCTTC; CDR3 protein: CASSPRTSGPGYEQFF
J gene: TRBJ2-1; clone size: .; D gene: TRBD2; V gene: TRBV7-2; CDR3 DNA: TGTGCCAGCAGCCCTCGACTAGCGGGGGACAATGAGCAGTTCTTC; CDR3 protein: CASSPRLAGDNEQFF
J gene: TRBJ2-1; clone size: .; D gene: TRBD1; V gene: TRBV19; CDR3 DNA: TGTGCCAGTAGTCACAGGGGCGAGCAGTTCTTC; CDR3 protein: CASSHRGEQFF
J gene: TRBJ2-5; clone size: once; D gene: TRBD2; V gene: TRBV7-2; CDR3 DNA: TGTGCCAGCAGCTTCCAGGCTAGCGGGGGGGCCCAAGAGACCCAGTACTTC; CDR3 protein: CASSFQASGGAQETQYF
J gene: TRBJ1-2; clone size: .; D gene: .; V gene: TRBV3-1; CDR3 DNA: TGTGCCAGCAGCTCGGGCCTGGGCGGCTATGGCTACACCTTC; CDR3 protein: CASSSGLGGYGYTF
J gene: TRBJ2-5; clone size: .; D gene: TRBD1; V gene: TRBV5-1; CDR3 DNA: TGCGCCAGCAGCTGGACAGGCTCCCAGACCCAGTACTTC; CDR3 protein: CASSWTGSQTQYF
J gene: TRBJ2-1; clone size: .; D gene: .; V gene: TRBV7-2; CDR3 DNA: TGTGCCAGCAGCTTACACCGGGTAGCGGTAGCCAATGAGCAGTTCTTC; CDR3 protein: CASSLHRVAVANEQFF
J gene: TRBJ1-1; clone size: .; D gene: .; V gene: TRBV19; CDR3 DNA: TGTGCCAGTACCACGAAGAACACTGAAGCTTTCTTT; CDR3 protein: CASTTKNTEAFF
J gene: TRBJ1-1; clone size: .; D gene: .; V gene: TRBV28; CDR3 DNA: TGTGCCAGCACAGTTTCGGGGATAGTGACTGAAGCTTTCTTT; CDR3 protein: CASTVSGIVTEAFF
J gene: TRBJ2-2; clone size: .; D gene: .; V gene: TRBV18; CDR3 DNA: TGTGCCAGCTCACCAGGCTCAGTGAACACCGGGGAGCTGTTTTTT; CDR3 protein: CASSPGSVNTGELFF
J gene: TRBJ2-1; clone size: once; D gene: TRBD2; V gene: TRBV29-1; CDR3 DNA: TGCAGCGTTGATGTTAGCGGGAGTATGTTGTTCTTC; CDR3 protein: CSVDVSGSMLFF